These T cell receptor beta chains were read from a single sample in a study of T cell responses to AZD1222 COVID-19 vaccine. Data came from immunoSEQ multiplex PCR; TCRdb stores just in-frame clones and leaves some out. Altogether 100,000 to 150,000 clones are present, about 90% being singletons, with the ten largest covering approximately 1.5%. This material consisted of peripheral blood, taken on day 0 of AZD1222 vaccination. The receptors were sampled from an adult in good health. CDR3s include the opening cysteine and the closing phenylalanine or tryptophan. The D gene is left open where the match is weak. The size field is filled for only some rows; it gives once, few, many or a size class.

j_call clone_size v_call d_call cdr3_aa cdr3_nt
TRBJ1-5 . TRBV7-3 . CASSLKAQHF TGTGCCAGCAGCTTAAAGGCCCAGCATTTT
TRBJ1-1 . TRBV7-2 TRBD1 CASSDRDRGVGTEAFF TGTGCCAGCAGCGATCGGGACAGGGGGGTAGGGACTGAAGCTTTCTTT
TRBJ2-7 . TRBV3-1/TRBV3-2 TRBD2 CASSQVRSGLAGGGSEQYF TGTGCCAGCAGCCAAGTAAGGTCTGGCCTAGCGGGAGGAGGAAGCGAGCAGTACTTC
TRBJ2-3 . TRBV5-1 TRBD2 CASSLGLAGIFSTDTQYF TGCGCCAGCAGCTTGGGACTAGCGGGGATCTTTAGCACAGATACGCAGTATTTT
TRBJ1-1 . TRBV5-5 . CVSSLRTWPSLLQRNTEAFF TGTGTCAGCAGCTTGAGGACCTGGCCCTCGCTCCTACAGAGGAACACTGAAGCTTTCTTT
TRBJ1-4 . TRBV7-9 . CASSPGLGRIEKLFF TGTGCCAGCAGCCCCGGTTTAGGCCGAATCGAAAAACTGTTTTTT
TRBJ2-1 once TRBV29-1 . CSVERQGPYNEQFF TGCAGCGTTGAAAGGCAGGGCCCCTACAATGAGCAGTTCTTC
TRBJ2-3 . TRBV6-6 TRBD2 CASSPRTSGSSSTDTQYF TGTGCCAGCAGTCCCCGGACTAGCGGGAGTAGTAGCACAGATACGCAGTATTTT
TRBJ2-1 . TRBV4-1 . CASSQEVSSTARAYNEQFF TGCGCCAGCAGCCAAGAGGTATCATCGACAGCTAGGGCCTACAATGAGCAGTTCTTC
TRBJ2-1 once TRBV19 . CASNVGGNNNEQFF TGTGCCAGTAATGTCGGAGGGAACAACAATGAGCAGTTCTTC
TRBJ2-1 . TRBV11-2 . CASSFRGAPLHNEQFF TGTGCCAGCAGCTTTAGGGGTGCACCCCTCCACAATGAGCAGTTCTTC
TRBJ1-5 . TRBV7-8 TRBD1 CASSSGQGGNQPQHF TGTGCCAGCAGCTCGGGACAGGGCGGCAATCAGCCCCAGCATTTT
TRBJ2-2 few TRBV7-8 TRBD2 CASSLAVPSGTGGELFF TGTGCCAGCAGCTTAGCGGTTCCTAGCGGGACGGGCGGGGAGCTGTTTTTT
TRBJ2-5 . TRBV7-2 TRBD1 CASRRQGAETQYF TGTGCCAGCAGGAGACAGGGGGCGGAGACCCAGTACTTC
TRBJ1-1 . TRBV7-2 . CASRLKEPEAFF TGTGCCAGCAGACTAAAGGAACCGGAAGCTTTCTTT
TRBJ2-4 . TRBV28 TRBD1 CASRYLTGAKNIQYF TGTGCCAGCAGGTACCTGACAGGGGCGAAAAACATTCAGTACTTC
TRBJ2-5 . TRBV6-5 . CASSPNPRYQETQYF TGTGCCAGCAGTCCCAACCCCAGATACCAAGAGACCCAGTACTTC
TRBJ2-1 . TRBV4-3 . CASSQDGGQWNEQFF TGCGCCAGCAGCCAAGATGGGGGGCAGTGGAATGAGCAGTTCTTC
TRBJ2-3 . TRBV10-3 . CATTSTREQDTQYF TGTGCCACAACTTCGACACGGGAACAAGATACGCAGTATTTT
TRBJ1-3 . TRBV28 . CASSPGGSSDVAGNTIYF TGTGCCAGCAGTCCCGGGGGGTCGTCGGACGTGGCTGGAAACACCATATATTTT
TRBJ2-4 . TRBV2 TRBD1 CASSGTGVSNIQYF TGTGCCAGCAGCGGGACAGGTGTCTCGAACATTCAGTACTTC
TRBJ1-5 . TRBV27 TRBD1 CASRAGQVSNQPQHF TGTGCCAGCAGGGCGGGACAGGTTAGCAATCAGCCCCAGCATTTT
TRBJ1-5 . TRBV11-2 . CASSLAGYQPQHF TGTGCCAGCAGCTTAGCTGGGTATCAGCCCCAGCATTTT
TRBJ2-7 few TRBV4-3 . CASSQDPGSLYEQYF TGCGCCAGCAGCCAAGATCCGGGAAGCCTCTACGAGCAGTACTTC
TRBJ2-7 few TRBV7-9 . CASSSPGTGLYEQYF TGTGCCAGCAGCAGTCCGGGGACGGGACTCTACGAGCAGTACTTC
TRBJ1-1 . TRBV7-8 . CASSLPGRNTEAFF TGTGCCAGCAGCCTTCCAGGGAGGAACACTGAAGCTTTCTTT
TRBJ2-1 . TRBV9 . CASSGLGDEQFF TGTGCCAGCAGCGGACTAGGGGATGAGCAGTTCTTC
TRBJ1-6 . TRBV3-1/TRBV3-2 TRBD1 CASSQGQGSKSPLHF TGTGCCAGCAGCCAGGGACAGGGGTCAAAGTCACCCCTCCACTTT
TRBJ2-6 once TRBV5-4 . CASSSLGAGANVLTF TGTGCCAGCAGCTCCCTTGGTGCTGGGGCCAACGTCCTGACTTTC